The source of this TCR beta chain is a study of cytomegalovirus exposure and HLA in healthy donors (dated by TCRdb to the late 2010s). Looking at the study overall: An earlier analysis of approximately 640 of the donors reported more than 250 Gb of sequence data and approximately 110 million unique TCR beta sequences from roughly 180 million T cells. The study profiled the T cell repertoires of 550 to 700 subjects by immunosequencing and related them to cytomegalovirus serostatus. Genome-wide SNP genotypes for about three fifths of the 666 donors were used in a later genetic analysis, which treated that subset as a discovery cohort. The study aimed to test whether cataloging public T cell receptors could reveal signatures of past pathogen exposure. On average, roughly 240,000 unique TCR beta nucleotide sequences were sequenced per donor among 398 genotyped donors of the cohort, with 15% to 20% of those sequences being non-productive. Of the roughly 400 genotyped donors, approximately 83% fell in the genetic ancestry cluster associated with self-reported Caucasian donors. Typing coverage differed by locus: A, B, C, DRB1 and DQB1 were typed in about 620-630 donors, DQA1 in about 560, DPA1 in approximately 600, and DPB1 in approximately 450. Class I and class II HLA loci were covered by the typing at four-digit resolution. Four to six DR-DQ haplotypes were handled as single units for association and clustering, since linkage in the cohort was strong. Besides the first cohort of more than 650 subjects, a separate validation cohort made up of over 95 different subjects was used. Rather than using new phenotypic data, the later analysis identified candidate immune exposures from TCR beta sequences and from how often those sequences occurred across donors. An earlier analysis of a few hundred of the donors applied high-throughput TCR beta sequencing to assess whether each TCR beta V gene segment acted as functional or pseudogenic. Every discovery cohort repertoire had been produced on one sequencing platform. Donor age, sex, ethnicity and CMV serostatus were compiled together with the repertoire data. About 280 gigabases of sequencing data and 91 million or so unique TCR sequences made up an early release that covered 500 to 700 HLA-typed donors. A later analysis re-examined previously published TCR beta repertoires from 500 to 700 donors and added high-resolution HLA genotyping to investigate patterns of TCR occurrence. The study combined high-throughput TCR immunosequencing, statistical association of individual TCRs with disease status, and machine learning to predict cytomegalovirus infection status. On the study overall, not on this receptor specifically: A further reported finding was that TCR beta sequences accurately predicted the HLA-A and HLA-B alleles for most subjects in the first cohort. Some IMGT-functional V segments, including TRBV6-2 and TRBV6-3, could not be distinguished by the 87-base-pair reads and were therefore excluded. A later genetic analysis reported fewer N-insertions in productive TCRs among donors in an Asian-associated ancestry cluster than the approximately 670-donor mean. Because HLA typing was unavailable for some donors at each locus, only the typed subset was used in association tests. Correlated functional status among segregating V segments might reflect linkage disequilibrium, but an unknown experimental factor could not be ruled out. In a later analysis, most CMV-associated TCR beta chains were found to appear HLA-restricted, with HLA associations seemingly driven largely by CMV exposure. The study listed approximately 160 TCR beta chains as associated with cytomegalovirus. According to a later analysis, parvovirus B19, influenza, CMV and Epstein-Barr virus appeared linked to several top co-occurrence clusters. For the cohort, immune exposure information was limited to CMV serostatus. The classifier was reported to diagnose cytomegalovirus status with high specificity and sensitivity in both the original and validation cohorts. In vitro tests confirmed that a few of the cytomegalovirus-associated TCR beta chains recognize cytomegalovirus antigens. Roughly 17 rarely observed V segments, including chromosome 9 orphons, were excluded from the earlier analysis of several hundred of the donors because counts were too low. According to a later analysis, TCR association rates differed among HLA loci, with DRB1 alleles showing the most associated TCRs and HLA-C alleles showing the fewest. In an earlier analysis of approximately 590 of the donors, most TCR beta V segments appeared in productive rearrangements about 90% or about 30% of the time, broadly matching IMGT annotations. A cluster of highly shared sequence variants was judged likely to represent a technical artifact of the sequencing pipeline. Across donors, most TCR sequences were observed very rarely, whereas some public TCRs were present in many individuals. The presence/absence analyses assumed that sequencing depth was roughly uniform across donors, and that assumption may not be true. Specific HLA alleles were associated with around 18,000 TCR beta sequences at a false discovery rate of 0.05 in a later analysis. A later analysis found that HLA-associated TCR beta chains were more clonally expanded and had lower generation probabilities than equally common non-associated chains. V-gene and J-gene trimming of TCR beta chains was associated with a missense DCLRE1C variant in a later genetic analysis, and the association was replicated in an independent cohort. Strong co-occurrence of HLA alleles, especially DR and DQ, made assigning TCR associations to individual alleles difficult. It was suggested by the authors that the approach could potentially be generalized to other disease states and immunological phenotypes. This cohort had only TCR beta chains sequenced, and the lack of alpha or paired-chain data limited which features could be detected.

The cohort was made up of under 800 healthy bone marrow donors. Cohort members were all nominally healthy when sampled, although unrecorded immune exposures were likely present. The donor tested CMV seropositive, placing the donor among the 289 seropositive members of the cohort. Each donor provided a peripheral blood sample, and peripheral blood mononuclear cells were used for TCR beta sequencing. Genomic DNA was extracted from the blood cell samples with the Qiagen DNeasy Blood Extraction Kit. Note on this clone: It has no known antigen specificity. Base qualities are not recorded, but no much larger clone differs from it by a single base.

The library was built by means of the immunoSEQ multiplex PCR assay. A mixture of 60 forward primers for TCR Vbeta segments and 13 reverse primers for TCR Jbeta segments was used in the multiplex PCR. The CDR3 region of rearranged TCR beta genes was amplified from genomic DNA with a multiplex PCR assay. The Illumina HiSeq System was used to sequence the amplified TCR beta libraries as 87-base-pair reads. On the study's bioinformatics: Across the 670 or so repertoires, a later analysis counted around 80 million unique TCR beta chains, 9.5 million to 13 million of which were shared by at least two donors. Raw reads were error-corrected and collapsed into unique sequences with a nearest-neighbor algorithm that merged closely related sequences to remove PCR and sequencing errors. To assign V, D and J gene segments, CDR3 sequences were aligned to IMGT reference sequences. For a sequence to be retained, a match of at least six nucleotides to both a V gene segment and a J gene segment was required. A rearrangement was called productive if the CDR3 had no stop codons and remained in frame with V and J, and every other rearrangement was called non-productive. CDR3 was defined according to IMGT convention as the region running from the second conserved V-encoded cysteine to the conserved J-encoded phenylalanine. Sequences without an unambiguous match to a single V gene segment were excluded from the earlier analysis of 450 to 750 of the donors. An earlier analysis of a few hundred of the donors called V segments functional above 56.7% productive rearrangements and segregating when the between-donor standard deviation exceeded 5%. A statistical classification framework was built for diagnosing cytomegalovirus status from the catalog of TCR beta chain sequences. A later analysis assigned V and J genes by comparing TCR nucleotide sequences with IMGT/GENE-DB human TR gene sequences. In a later analysis, CDR3 sequences and most-parsimonious VDJ recombination scenarios were assigned using the TCRdist pipeline. A later analysis defined each TCR beta chain by its CDR3 amino acid sequence plus V-gene family, and excluded reads lacking a unique V-gene family. As a way to deal with suspected cross-contamination and a sequencing artifact, a later analysis dropped approximately 590 nucleotide sequences that were highly shared and had low generation probability. For each public chain, a later analysis derived a clonal expansion index from normalized ranks of inferred template counts within each repertoire. Generation probabilities in a later analysis came from a VDJ recombination model fitted to out-of-frame rearrangements, and those results were checked against IGoR. In a later analysis, TCR-TCR, TCR-HLA and TCR-CMV co-occurrence was scored with hypergeometric tests, and a repertoire-size bias correction was applied to TCR pairs. In a later analysis, false discovery rates were estimated by permuting HLA or CMV assignments 20 times. In a later analysis, co-occurring TCRs were grouped using DBSCAN, and TCRdist sequence similarity was added for clustering within HLA-allele-positive subsets. Repertoires with fewer than 30,000 or more than 120,000 public chains, plus five repertoires with anomalous nucleotide sharing, were excluded from co-occurrence clustering. TCRdb provides this immuneACCESS table in a form limited to in-frame rearrangements. Some clones are lacking; in checked studies, under half of them reflect an unresolved V gene, and why the rest are absent is not known. The V and J calls and the clone size are those of that table, but D and trimming were determined from the DNA. Within this sample are about 160,000 clones, with roughly 77% of them counted one time only. In total, the top ten clones hold roughly 3.7% of the sample.

Per the germline V gene (reference sequence), SEHNR is the CDR1 and FQNEAQ is the CDR2. Trimming costs V 4 bases and J 2 bases, and their ends lie 12 bases apart. Spanning cysteine to phenylalanine, the CDR3 consists of 14 amino acids. Only the CDR3 region is kept as DNA, spanning 42 bases read in frame from base 1. The sequenced sample was PBMCs. The chain employs TRBV7-9 and TRBJ2-7; D gene: possibly TRBD1, on 6 matching bases. This TCR derives from a young man in good health and CMV-seropositive. The DNA sequence is as follows: TGTGCCAGCAGCTCCCGGGACACAGCCTACGAGCAGTACTTC. It encodes CASSSRDTAYEQYF.